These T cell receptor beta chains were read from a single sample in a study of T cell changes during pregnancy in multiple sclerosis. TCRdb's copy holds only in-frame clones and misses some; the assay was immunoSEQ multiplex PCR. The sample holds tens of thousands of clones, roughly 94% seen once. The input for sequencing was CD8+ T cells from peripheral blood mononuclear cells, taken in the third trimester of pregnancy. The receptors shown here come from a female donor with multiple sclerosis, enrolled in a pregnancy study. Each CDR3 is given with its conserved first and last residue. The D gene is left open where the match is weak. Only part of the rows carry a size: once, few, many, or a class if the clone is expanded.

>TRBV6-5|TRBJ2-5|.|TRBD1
TGTGCCAGCAGTTCCTCGACAGGGGGGGAGACCCAGTACTTC
CASSSSTGGETQYF
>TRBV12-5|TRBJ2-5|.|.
TGTGCTAGTGGTTTGGCCGGGACACCGCAAGAGACCCAGTACTTC
CASGLAGTPQETQYF
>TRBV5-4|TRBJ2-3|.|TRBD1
TGTGCCAGCAGCTTACCCCAGGGGGCGGAAGATACGCAGTATTTT
CASSLPQGAEDTQYF
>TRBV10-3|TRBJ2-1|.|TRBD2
TGTGCCATCAGTGATAGGGCGGGAGGGGTAAGGAATGAGCAGTTCTTC
CAISDRAGGVRNEQFF
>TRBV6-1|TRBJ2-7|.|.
TGTGCCAGCCCTAATACAGGACAGAGGAACTACGAGCAGTACTTC
CASPNTGQRNYEQYF
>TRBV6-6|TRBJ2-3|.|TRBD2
TGTGCCAGCAGATCCCTAGCGGAAGGACTTATAGATACGCAGTATTTT
CASRSLAEGLIDTQYF
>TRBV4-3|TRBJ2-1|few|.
TGCGCCAGCAGCCAAGATGGTGGGGGGGCTAGCAGTTACAATGAGCAGTTCTTC
CASSQDGGGASSYNEQFF
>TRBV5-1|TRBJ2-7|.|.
TGCGCCAGCACCCCAACCCCGACAGGAAACTACGAGCAGTACTTC
CASTPTPTGNYEQYF
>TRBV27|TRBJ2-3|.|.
TGTGCCAGCAGTTTGGAAGCGGGCGACACAGATACGCAGTATTTT
CASSLEAGDTDTQYF
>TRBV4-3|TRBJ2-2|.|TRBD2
TGCGCCAGCAGCCAAGATCTCGGGAGGGCCGCCGGGGAGCTGTTTTTT
CASSQDLGRAAGELFF